A selection of T cell receptor beta chains follows, all from one sample in a study of blood T cell repertoires in COVID-19. Libraries were prepared by immunoSEQ multiplex PCR; TCRdb keeps only in-frame clonotypes and omits some of them. This table has 360,000 or so clones, 88% appearing once. Sequenced input: PBMCs or T cells enriched from blood (not recorded which). Every receptor here comes from a woman in her 30s who had been exposed to COVID-19. Both conserved end residues are part of each CDR3. The D gene is left open where the match is weak. Expanded clones are given a class, and other clones once, few, many or no size at all.

j_call d_call v_call clone_size cdr3_aa cdr3_nt
TRBJ2-7 - TRBV5-8 - CASSLGQGNSYEQYF TGTGCCAGCAGCTTGGGGCAGGGAAACTCCTACGAGCAGTACTTC
TRBJ1-3 TRBD1 TRBV27 few CASSRTGAGNTIYF TGTGCCAGCAGTCGGACAGGGGCTGGAAACACCATATATTTT
TRBJ2-7 - TRBV28 - CASSLRAGAIRANEQYF TGTGCCAGCAGTTTACGGGCAGGGGCCATCAGGGCGAACGAGCAGTACTTC
TRBJ2-1 TRBD1 TRBV5-1 - CASSWGQGVGNEQFF TGCGCCAGCAGCTGGGGACAGGGAGTAGGCAATGAGCAGTTCTTC
TRBJ1-1 TRBD1 TRBV5-1 - CASSLGGQTYTEAFF TGCGCCAGCAGCTTGGGGGGACAGACCTACACTGAAGCTTTCTTT
TRBJ2-7 TRBD1 TRBV4-1 - CASSPTGYEQYF TGCGCCAGCAGCCCGACAGGGTACGAGCAGTACTTC
TRBJ2-3 TRBD1 TRBV9 - CASSPRDRGTTDTQYF TGTGCCAGCAGCCCCCGGGACAGGGGGACTACAGATACGCAGTATTTT
TRBJ1-5 TRBD1 TRBV19 once CASRDRGNGNQPQHF TGTGCCAGTCGGGACAGGGGGAACGGCAATCAGCCCCAGCATTTT
TRBJ1-3 - TRBV15 - CATSAATHSGNTIYF TGTGCCACCAGCGCCGCCACTCACTCTGGAAACACCATATATTTT
TRBJ1-1 - TRBV14 - CASSHNGEAFF TGTGCCAGCAGCCATAACGGTGAAGCTTTCTTT
TRBJ2-7 TRBD2 TRBV7-9 - CASSSGGYDEQYF TGTGCCAGCTCCTCCGGGGGGTATGACGAGCAGTACTTC
TRBJ2-3 TRBD2 TRBV5-4 - CASSRELAPSTDTQYF TGTGCCAGCAGCCGGGAACTAGCGCCCAGCACAGATACGCAGTATTTT
TRBJ1-3 - TRBV3-1/TRBV3-2 - CASSQVIDRSGNTIYF TGTGCCAGCAGCCAAGTTATTGACAGGTCTGGAAACACCATATATTTT
TRBJ1-2 TRBD1 TRBV28 - CASTRRDRGRGSYGYTF TGTGCCAGCACCCGCCGGGACAGGGGGCGCGGCTCCTATGGCTACACCTTC
TRBJ1-2 - TRBV30 - CAWSVLPNYGYTF TGTGCCTGGAGTGTACTCCCTAACTATGGCTACACCTTC
TRBJ1-6 - TRBV28 - CASSFVTNHNSPLHF TGTGCCAGCAGTTTTGTGACAAACCATAATTCACCCCTCCACTTT
TRBJ2-5 TRBD1 TRBV27 - CASSRGAGTGEETQYF TGTGCCAGCAGTCGGGGCGCCGGGACAGGGGAGGAGACCCAGTACTTC
TRBJ1-1 TRBD1 TRBV11-2 few CASSPRDSGQPPNTEAFF TGTGCCAGCAGCCCACGGGACAGTGGTCAACCCCCGAACACTGAAGCTTTCTTT
TRBJ1-1 TRBD1 TRBV10-3 - CAIRGQGGPNTEAFF TGTGCCATCAGAGGACAGGGTGGGCCGAACACTGAAGCTTTCTTT
TRBJ1-2 - TRBV7-3 - CASSPTGGRDYGYTF TGTGCCAGCAGCCCCACGGGGGGTCGGGACTATGGCTACACCTTC
TRBJ2-1 TRBD1 TRBV27 - CASSLTPGQAHNEQFF TGTGCCAGCAGTTTAACCCCGGGACAGGCTCACAATGAGCAGTTCTTC
TRBJ1-1 - TRBV6-5 - CASGRETVNTEAFF TGTGCCAGCGGGCGGGAAACTGTGAACACTGAAGCTTTCTTT
TRBJ2-1 TRBD2 TRBV19 - CASSITSGALNEQFF TGTGCCAGTAGTATAACTAGCGGGGCCCTCAATGAGCAGTTCTTC
TRBJ2-1 - TRBV28 - CASSFVTGRSYNEQFF TGTGCCAGCAGTTTTGTAACGGGTCGCTCCTACAATGAGCAGTTCTTC
TRBJ1-3 TRBD1 TRBV10-3 - CAISYNPGQGLVWNTIYF TGTGCCATCAGCTATAACCCGGGACAGGGATTAGTGTGGAACACCATATATTTT
TRBJ1-1 TRBD1 TRBV4-1 - CASSQVIGQGSWEAFF TGCGCCAGCAGCCAAGTAATCGGACAGGGGAGCTGGGAAGCTTTCTTT
TRBJ1-6 TRBD1 TRBV13 - CASSLGSGTANSPLHF TGTGCCAGCAGCTTAGGGTCCGGGACAGCCAATTCACCCCTCCACTTT
TRBJ1-2 - TRBV14 - CASGPLGGSENIYTF TGTGCCAGCGGTCCGCTAGGGGGATCGGAGAATATCTACACCTTC
TRBJ2-1 TRBD2 TRBV2 once CASSGLAYNEQFF TGTGCCAGCAGCGGACTAGCCTACAATGAGCAGTTCTTC
TRBJ2-3 - TRBV25-1 - CASRSGQSFTDTQYF TGTGCCAGCAGATCTGGACAGTCTTTCACAGATACGCAGTATTTT
TRBJ2-1 - TRBV7-7 - CASSQIGGSYNEQFF TGTGCCAGCAGCCAAATAGGGGGCTCCTACAATGAGCAGTTCTTC
TRBJ2-3 TRBD2 TRBV19 - CASSMGLAVADTQYF TGTGCCAGTAGTATGGGGCTAGCGGTAGCAGATACGCAGTATTTT
TRBJ1-5 - TRBV18 - CASSPSARSDNQPQHF TGTGCCAGCTCACCATCCGCCAGGTCGGACAATCAGCCCCAGCATTTT
TRBJ2-5 - TRBV27 - CASSLMRNLETQYF TGTGCCAGCAGTTTAATGAGGAATTTGGAGACCCAGTACTTC
TRBJ2-3 TRBD1 TRBV24-1 - CATSDKGAGIASTQYF TGTGCCACCAGTGATAAGGGGGCAGGGATAGCGTCTACGCAGTATTTT
TRBJ1-2 - TRBV21-1 - CASSKSVKGPNYGYTF TGTGCCAGCAGCAAATCGGTTAAGGGGCCAAACTATGGCTACACCTTC
TRBJ2-3 TRBD2 TRBV10-3 - CAISESTSGRGVDTQYF TGTGCCATCAGTGAGTCTACTAGCGGGAGGGGCGTAGATACGCAGTATTTT
TRBJ2-5 TRBD1 TRBV3-1/TRBV3-2 - CASSHGQGVRGETQYF TGTGCCAGCAGCCACGGACAGGGGGTAAGAGGAGAGACCCAGTACTTC
TRBJ1-5 - TRBV27 - CASRGGTSNQPQHF TGTGCCAGCAGGGGGGGTACGAGCAATCAGCCCCAGCATTTT
TRBJ1-5 - TRBV6-6 - CASQEGGDYNQPQHF TGTGCCAGCCAGGAAGGAGGGGATTACAATCAGCCCCAGCATTTT
TRBJ1-3 - TRBV10-1 - CASSPLGGHTIYF TGCGCCAGCAGTCCCCTGGGGGGACACACCATATATTTT
TRBJ2-3 - TRBV12-3/TRBV12-4 - CASSPQGWDTQYF TGTGCCAGCAGTCCTCAGGGTTGGGATACGCAGTATTTT
TRBJ2-3 TRBD1 TRBV7-8 - CASSEQGAIPTDTQYF TGTGCCAGCAGTGAACAGGGGGCGATCCCTACAGATACGCAGTATTTT
TRBJ2-1 TRBD2 TRBV11-3 few CASSSVSGRAYEQFF TGTGCCAGCAGCTCGGTCAGCGGGAGGGCGTATGAGCAGTTCTTC